The 21 T cell receptor beta chains below all came from one sample that was sequenced in a study of blood T cell repertoires in COVID-19. Here immunoSEQ multiplex PCR was the method, and the copy in TCRdb shows in-frame clones only, minus some. Here the sample spans over 200,000 clones, 70% to 85% being singletons. Sequencing was performed on PBMCs or T cells enriched from blood (not recorded which). All receptors derive from a man aged 55 to 70 who had recovered from COVID-19.

The chain combines TRBV19 with TRBJ2-7, with D uncertain. The CDR3 has 14 amino acids. Germline assignment: CDR1 LNHDA and CDR2 SQIVND (reference sequence). V was cut by 1 base and J by 0 bases, with 7 bases left in between. The CDR3 reads CASSIGANSYEQYF. The CDR3, as DNA: TGTGCCAGTAGTATAGGAGCAAACTCCTACGAGCAGTACTTC.

This chain's CDR3 is CASSYGQASGNTIYF. For the CDR3, the DNA is TGTGCCAGCAGTTACGGGCAGGCCTCTGGAAACACCATATATTTT. The gene calls are TRBV6-6 and TRBJ1-3; D remains ambiguous. The V end lost 2 bases, the J end lost 0 bases, and 8 bases lay between the germline ends. This CDR3 comprises 15 residues. CDR1 is MNHNY, CDR2 SVGAGI, per germline (reference sequence).

CDR3: CASSLAGRAPGELFF. The CDR3 nucleotides read TGTGCCAGCAGCTTAGCAGGCAGGGCCCCCGGGGAGCTGTTTTTT. The genes are TRBV7-2 and TRBJ2-2; a possible D gene is TRBD1 (5 bases). Trimming took 0 bases from V and 6 from J, leaving 11 bases between them. The CDR3 spans 15 residues. Germline CDR1 SGHTA, CDR2 FQGNSA.

The chain is built from TRBV11-2 and TRBJ1-1, with 9 positions matching TRBD1. CDR1 and CDR2 (germline): SGHAT, FQNNGV. V trimming: 2 bases; J trimming: 6 bases; junction bases outside the gene matches: 10. The CDR3 runs to 16 residues. The CDR3 here is CASSLNTGTGRSEAFF. The CDR3 DNA follows: TGTGCCAGCAGCTTAAACACCGGGACAGGGAGATCTGAAGCTTTCTTT.

This sequence joins TRBV5-8 and TRBJ2-3; 8 bases map to TRBD1. The CDR3 runs 14 residues. Germline assignment: CDR1 SGHTS and CDR2 YDEGEE. After removal of 5 bases from V and 0 bases from J, the junction contained 2 bases not matched to a gene. CDR3 in amino acids: CASRTGASTDTQYF. In nucleotides, the CDR3 is TGTGCCAGCAGGACAGGGGCGAGCACAGATACGCAGTATTTT.

The J gene is TRBJ1-6, the V gene TRBV5-4; no clear D. V shed 0 bases and J shed 6 bases, with 13 bases lying between them. Germline CDR1 SGHNT, CDR2 YYREEE (reference sequence). CDR3 size: 16 residues. CDR3 DNA: TGTGCCAGCAGCTTGGGGAGCGGACGGAGTAATTCACCCCTCCACTTT. This gives the protein CASSLGSGRSNSPLHF.

V is TRBV2 and J is TRBJ2-3; TRBD2 matches at 10 bases. In germline, CDR1 is SNHLY, CDR2 FYNNEI. This CDR3 comprises 15 residues. V was pared by 6 bases and J by 2 bases, with 5 bases of the junction left unmatched. CDR3 nucleotides: TGTGCCAGCAGGGGTCTAGCGGGGGTCACAGATACGCAGTATTTT. It specifies CASRGLAGVTDTQYF.

The chain links TRBV29-1 to TRBJ1-1, with 8 bases matching TRBD1. With 5 bases clipped from V and 11 bases from J, the junction kept 10 bases outside the gene matches. The germline gives CDR1 SQVTM, CDR2 ANQGSEA. The CDR3 consists of 12 residues. For the CDR3, the DNA is TGCAGCGTTCCCTCAGGGGGCTTCGGTGCTTTCTTT. It yields the protein CSVPSGGFGAFF.

This clone was observed a few times. CDR3 sequence: CASSLKRWNTEAFF. The CDR3 bases are TGTGCCAGCAGTTTAAAGAGGTGGAACACTGAAGCTTTCTTT. The J gene is TRBJ1-1, the V gene TRBV6-5, with D unresolved. This CDR3 comprises 14 residues. Germline V gene sequence: CDR1 MNHEY, CDR2 SVGAGI. The ends were cut back, 4 bases at V and 1 base at J, with 10 bases in the middle.

This clone was recorded once. The V call is TRBV7-9, the J call TRBJ1-6; maybe TRBD1 (5 bases). There are 15 residues in the CDR3. CDR1 and CDR2 (germline): SEHNR, FQNEAQ (reference sequence). V lost 0 bases and J 7 bases, leaving 10 bases between the germline ends. The CDR3 region has the DNA TGTGCCAGCAGCTTAGCGCAGGGAGGAAATTCACCCCTCCACTTT. Its protein product is CASSLAQGGNSPLHF. The full variable domain, its missing parts supplied by reference TRBV7-9 and TRBJ1-6, is DTGVSQNPRHKITKRGQNVTFRCDPISEHNRLYWYRQTLGQGPEFLTYFQNEAQLEKSRLLSDRFSAERPKGSFSTLEIQRTEQGDSAMYLCASSLAQGGNSPLHFGNGTRLTVT.

The rearrangement links TRBV5-8 to TRBJ1-1, with 7 positions matching TRBD1. Germline CDR1 SGHTS, CDR2 YDEGEE. This CDR3 is 14 amino acids long. After removal of 4 bases from V and 0 bases from J, the junction contained 3 bases not matched to a gene. CDR3: CASSRGQMNTEAFF. CDR3 nucleotide sequence: TGTGCCAGCAGCCGGGGACAGATGAACACTGAAGCTTTCTTT.

The chain couples TRBV9 to TRBJ1-2, with TRBD1 as a possible D gene (6 bases). CDR3 length equals 14 residues. CDR1 SGDLS and CDR2 YYNGEE come from the germline V gene. Trimming removed 4 bases from V and 6 bases from J, with 16 bases in between. For the CDR3, the DNA is TGTGCCAGCAGCCCCGCCCAGGGGATTAATGGCTACACCTTC. It is translated as CASSPAQGINGYTF. Supplemented by reference TRBV9 and TRBJ1-2, the full variable domain reads DSGVTQTPKHLITATGQRVTLRCSPRSGDLSVYWYQQSLDQGLQFLIQYYNGEERAKGNILERFSAQQFPDLHSELNLSSLELGDSALYFCASSPAQGINGYTFGSGTRLTVV.

A single count supports this clone. The genes are TRBV7-2 and TRBJ2-3; 11 bases match TRBD2. V shed 5 bases, J shed 7 bases, and the junction held 11 bases outside the gene matches. The V gene's germline CDR1 is SGHTA and CDR2 FQGNSA. The CDR3 is 16 residues long. The CDR3 region has the DNA TGTGCCAGCAGCGCCAAAACTAGCGGGGGCCCCCATACGCAGTATTTT. This gives the protein CASSAKTSGGPHTQYF.

V and J are TRBV18 and TRBJ1-1; 9 positions agree with TRBD1. Germline CDR1 is KGHSH and CDR2 is LQKENI. V was pared by 4 bases and J by 1 base, with 4 bases of the junction left unmatched. CDR3 size: 15 residues. CDR3 sequence: CASSLGQGTNTEAFF. CDR3 in DNA: TGTGCCAGCTCACTAGGACAGGGGACGAACACTGAAGCTTTCTTT. The whole variable domain, filled in from reference TRBV18 and TRBJ1-1, reads NAGVMQNPRHLVRRRGQEARLRCSPMKGHSHVYWYRQLPEEGLKFMVYLQKENIIDESGMPKERFSAEFPKEGPSILRIQQVVRGDSAAYFCASSLGQGTNTEAFFGQGTRLTVV.

The V and J genes are TRBV3-1 (or the pseudogene TRBV3-2) and TRBJ2-3, with 12 bases that match TRBD2. This CDR3 is built from 16 residues. Trimming removed 4 bases from V and 5 bases from J; junction bases left unmatched: 7. Per the germline V gene, CDR1 is LGHDT and CDR2 is YNNKEL (reference sequence). The CDR3 protein is CASSLPLAGGGDTQYF. In nucleotides, the CDR3 is TGTGCCAGCAGCCTTCCACTAGCGGGGGGCGGAGATACGCAGTATTTT.

The chain has TRBV21-1 and TRBJ2-2; the table's D call of TRBD1 was not tested on the DNA. TRBV21-1 is a documented pseudogene. The CDR3 loop spans 14 amino acids. In nucleotides, the CDR3 is TGTGCCAGCGTTCACAGGGGGGGCACCGGGGAGCTGTTTTTT. Protein sequence: CASVHRGGTGELFF.

The CDR3 loop is CATPRGLGEKLFF. The CDR3 nucleotides are TGTGCCACGCCTCGAGGCCTTGGGGAAAAACTGTTTTTT. The gene calls are TRBV19 and TRBJ1-4; no firm D call. Germline assignment: CDR1 LNHDA and CDR2 SQIVND (reference sequence). The CDR3 totals 13 residues. Deletions cut 10 bases from V and 8 bases from J, with 17 bases between.

V gene TRBV5-1 combines with J gene TRBJ2-2, with D uncertain. This CDR3 region has 14 residues. Germline CDR1 SGHRS, CDR2 YFSETQ. The germline V and J ends were trimmed by 1 base and 3 bases, with 7 bases remaining between them. The CDR3 coding sequence is TGCGCCAGCAGCTTGTGGCAGTACACCGGGGAGCTGTTTTTT. Translated, it gives CASSLWQYTGELFF.

This rearrangement joins TRBV5-6 to TRBJ1-6; 9 bases align to TRBD1. The CDR3 spans 15 residues. The ends lost 3 bases at V and 6 bases at J; junction bases unmatched: 4. From germline, CDR1 is SGHDT and CDR2 YYEEEE. This CDR3 is CASSSTGGTNSPLHF. Written as DNA, the CDR3 is TGTGCCAGCAGCTCAACAGGGGGCACTAATTCACCCCTCCACTTT.

This clone appeared once. This chain links TRBV6-2 or TRBV6-3 with TRBJ2-5; 11 bases are shared with TRBD2. The V segment lost 5 bases and the J segment 5 bases; nucleotides outside the gene matches: 7. Germline V gene lookup returns CDR1 MNHEY and CDR2 SVGEGT. The CDR3 totals 15 residues. CDR3 sequence reads: CASSDRGTSGETQYF. CDR3 DNA sequence: TGTGCCAGCAGTGACAGGGGGACTAGCGGTGAGACCCAGTACTTC.

This chain uses TRBV19 with TRBJ2-1, with D unclear. V shed 6 bases and J shed 2 bases, with 14 bases lying between them. The CDR3 has 15 residues. In germline, CDR1 is LNHDA, CDR2 SQIVND (reference sequence). The CDR3 region has the DNA TGTGCCAGTAGCCCAAATACTATGGCCTACAATGAGCAGTTCTTC. Encoded protein: CASSPNTMAYNEQFF.